What follows is one T cell receptor beta chain and its context. Its antigen remains undetermined. There are no base qualities to consult, and no much larger clone falls within one base. The trim is 6 bases for V and 2 bases for J, with a gap of 11 bases between the germline ends. The CDR3 sequence holds 15 residues, the cysteine and phenylalanine included. The kept DNA is CDR3 alone, 45 bases in frame from the first base. CDR1 and CDR2 (KGHSH, LQKENI) derive from the germline V gene. Healthy HIV-negative adults with no recently reported acute infections or vaccinations were included as donors. Every donor was a Caucasian adult residing in Nashville, Tennessee, USA. Magnetic negative selection was used to enrich CD4+ T cells, after which naive cells were positively selected on CD45RA and the negative fraction became the memory subset. Blood was collected by leukapheresis, and PBMCs were isolated by Ficoll-Histopaque density gradient centrifugation and then cryopreserved in liquid nitrogen vapor phase. Analytical flow cytometry was used to check the purity and quantity of each magnetically sorted T cell population. From each sorted fraction, genomic DNA was isolated and quantified by UV absorbance on a Nanodrop 2000c.

These data come from a study of shared clonotypes between healthy human individuals (dated by TCRdb to 2018 to 2021). Describing the broader study: The cohort comprised a couple of women and a few men aged 18 to 49 years. Leukapheresis yielded between about 0.8 and 9.5 billion PBMCs per donor. Different laboratories and diverse techniques were used to prepare libraries and sequence TCR repertoires, to increase sequencing depth and limit assay-specific biases. The study deeply sequenced blood TCR repertoires of five healthy adults to estimate repertoire size and the extent of clonotype sharing between individuals. For each donor, three plates each were used for CD4 naive and CD4 memory, two plates were used for CD8 naive, and one plate was used for CD8 memory.

Using the deep immunoSEQ assay, multiplex PCR amplified TCR CDR3 regions from genomic DNA. Extracted genomic DNA from each cell subset was spread evenly across all wells of several immunoSEQ 96-well plates, with each plate serving as a replicate. For sorted subsets, 200 to 250 ng of genomic DNA, equivalent to some 30,000 T cell genomes, went into each replicate PCR. The purified libraries were quantified using a Qubit 3.0 fluorometer, sized with a Bioanalyzer 2100, and then quantified again using the KAPA Library Quantification kit. Every immunoSEQ 96-well plate was sequenced on a separate single-read 150-cycle Illumina NextSeq 550 flow cell. The authors' pipeline ran thus. Because the immunoSEQ output included only junctional sequences and no quality scores, the filtering could not be the same as the filtering used for full-length reads. To assign V/J genes and CDR3, sequences were annotated using PyIR, a Python wrapper for IgBLAST v1.9, with IMGT germline references. Any read was removed if the V/J assignment was weak (E-value above 1e-6), the CDR3 was missing, or the read contained stop codons, out-of-frame junctions, or ambiguous translated residues. V3J clonotypes were defined by identical inferred V gene, J gene, and CDR3 amino acid sequence. The percentage overlap between two repertoires was calculated by dividing the number of shared unique clonotypes by the size of the smaller repertoire. Three approaches were used to assess repertoire richness: RTK rarefaction, the Chao1 estimator, and Recon v2.1 estimates of unobserved clonotypes. For all TCRbeta clonotypes obtained by the gDNA method from a handful of donors, generation probabilities were computed with OLGA. This is the immuneACCESS table as TCRdb keeps it, with only in-frame sequences that have V and J called. A part of the clones is gone; compared with another copy, unresolved V genes explain less than half, and the rest is unexplained. D and trimming were read from the DNA, whereas the V and J calls and clone size are those reported in that table. The sample has around 990,000 clones on record, approximately 80% of them singletons. The ten largest account for 0.89% of the sample.

Here is what the overall study found, with its caveats: Sampling was restricted to blood, and TCR repertoires in tissues likely differ from the TCR repertoires found in blood. Higher generation probabilities were observed for clonotypes shared by all four sorted-subset donors than for non-shared clonotypes. Estimated clonotype richness was generally larger for naive than for memory subsets. Because the study included a small number of donors, the genetic and exposure-history diversity represented was limited. Pairwise subsampling led to the expectation that sequencing depth would affect the degree of clonotype sharing among donors. Incomplete sequencing was indicated by rarefaction of sorted-subset datasets, despite the large sequencing depth. When four donors were compared, the shared fraction of clonotypes was approximately 5% for naive CD4, around 3.5% for naive CD8, 2% to 2.5% for memory CD4, and less than 0.45% for memory CD8.

This receptor was taken from a man between 18 and 29 years old in good health. Some clones in this sample may be carry-over from other donors' samples. Sequenced sample: memory CD4+ T cells from PBMCs. In the paper's terms, the cell subset or site label means: CD45RA-negative fraction. The rearrangement combines TRBV18 with TRBJ2-6; the D gene assignment is ambiguous. The DNA sequence is given as TGTGCCAGCTCCCAGATGGGCCCTGGGGCCAACGTCCTGACTTTC. Translated, this gives CASSQMGPGANVLTF.